The sequence of this T cell receptor (beta chain) was determined in a study of blood T cell repertoires in COVID-19. On the study more broadly: Donors in the United States, Italy and Spain gave samples during acute or convalescent COVID-19. The analysed material was cDNA or gDNA that came from T cells, B-cell-depleted T cells, or PBMCs.

Enrolment of Seattle patients took place during active infection, and they were followed longitudinally. Profiled with immunoSEQ multiplex PCR; TCRdb holds only in-frame clones, not every one. Of around 250,000 clones in the sample, 88% are singletons; the top ten hold about a tenth. This receptor was taken from an older woman with COVID-19, enrolled during active disease. Sequenced material: peripheral blood.

The CDR3 is CASSYSLTNTDTQYF. The CDR3 DNA sequence: TGCGCCAGCAGCTACTCCCTTACCAACACAGATACGCAGTATTTT. V is TRBV5-1 and J is TRBJ2-3; no definite D call. CDR3 size: 15 residues. V was trimmed by 3 bases and J by 2 bases, leaving 13 bases between them. In germline, CDR1 is SGHRS, CDR2 YFSETQ.